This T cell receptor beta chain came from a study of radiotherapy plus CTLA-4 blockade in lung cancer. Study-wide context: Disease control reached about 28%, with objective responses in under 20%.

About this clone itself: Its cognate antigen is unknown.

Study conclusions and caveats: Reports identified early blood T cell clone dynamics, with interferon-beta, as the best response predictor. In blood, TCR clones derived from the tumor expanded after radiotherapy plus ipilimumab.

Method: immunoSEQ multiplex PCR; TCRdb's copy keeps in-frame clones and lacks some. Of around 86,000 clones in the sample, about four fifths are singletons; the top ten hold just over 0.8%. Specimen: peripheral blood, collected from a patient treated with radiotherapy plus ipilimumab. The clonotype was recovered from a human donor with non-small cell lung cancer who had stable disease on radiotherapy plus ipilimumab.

Written as DNA, the CDR3 is TGTGCCTGTGACACATGGAGACACTATGTCGACACTGAAGCTTTCTTT. It encodes CACDTWRHYVDTEAFF. This chain connects TRBV30 to TRBJ1-1; D unclear. The CDR3 covers 16 residues. Germline lookup yields CDR1 GTSNPN and CDR2 SVGIG (reference sequence). Trimming took off 6 bases at V and 3 bases at J, with 23 bases between the two ends. Looking up the rest from reference TRBV30 and TRBJ1-1 gives the full variable domain: SQTIHQWPATLVQPVGSPLSLECTVEGTSNPNLYWYRQAAGRGLQLLFYSVGIGQISSEVPQNLSASRPQDRQFILSSKKLLLSDSGFYLCACDTWRHYVDTEAFFGQGTRLTVV.